This TCR beta chain was observed in a study of shared clonotypes between healthy human individuals. CD45RO-negative, CCR7-selected cells formed the naive CD8 fraction, which excluded terminally differentiated effector memory CD45RA+ cells. As for this clone: Its antigen is as yet unknown.

Germline lookup yields CDR1 SGDLS and CDR2 YYNGEE. Trimming took 1 base from V and 7 from J; bases not matched to a gene: 9. The CDR3 extends over 16 amino acids. Study-wide points: As a rule, naive subsets had a larger estimated richness than memory subsets. Rarefaction gave evidence that sorted-subset sequencing remained incomplete despite large depth. When compared with the clonotypes that were shared by all four sorted-subset donors, the non-shared clonotypes turned out to have lower generation probabilities. Some naive CD4 clonotypes, 4.5% to 5.5%, turned up in common across several donors.

Generated by immunoSEQ multiplex PCR, the TCRdb table keeps only in-frame clones and is missing some. Among around 2,000,000 clones, 93% were seen once, and the ten largest hold under 2%. The receptor comes from a man younger than 30 in good health. Some clones in this sample may be carry-over from other donors' samples. J is TRBJ1-1 and V is TRBV9, with 11 bases identical to TRBD1. The sequencing sample was made of naive CD8+ T cells from PBMCs. The CDR3 loop reads CASSVFGQGATIEAFF. In DNA, the CDR3 is TGTGCCAGCAGCGTATTCGGACAGGGGGCTACTATTGAAGCTTTCTTT.